The 14 T cell receptor beta chains presented below share a single source sample, sequenced in a study of identical twins. A single record per CDR3 protein comes from TCRdb applying MiXCR to the 5' RACE reads. The table has 700,000 or so distinct CDR3 sequences, about 20% seen once; the top ten hold 4% to 5.5%. This sample was also put to use in a study of T cells expressing NK-cell markers.

The sequenced material came from PBMCs. The receptors shown here come from a woman younger than 30 in good health.

Many counts were recorded for this clonotype. This CDR3 reads CSAKGQSYTF. The CDR3 nucleotides read TGCAGTGCGAAGGGTCAGAGCTACACCTTC. V usage is TRBV20-1 and J usage is TRBJ1-2; no reliable D call. The germline CDR1 and CDR2 sequences are DFQATT and SNEGSKA (reference sequence). The CDR3 has 10 amino acids. The ends were cut back, 6 bases at V and 9 bases at J, with 11 bases in the middle.

This clonotype was seen repeatedly, ten times or more. The rearrangement uses TRBV7-9 and TRBJ2-3; D gene uncertain. Germline V gene lookup returns CDR1 SEHNR and CDR2 FQNEAQ (reference sequence). Trimming cost V 0 bases and J 4 bases, with 2 bases left between them. This CDR3 is 12 amino acids long. CDR3 region: CASSLAADTQYF. Here the CDR3 DNA reads TGTGCCAGCAGCTTAGCGGCAGATACGCAGTATTTT.

This clonotype was counted between two and nine times. V gene TRBV20-1 combines with J gene TRBJ1-4; a possible D gene is TRBD1 (5 bases). V was clipped by 5 bases and J by 8 bases, with 18 bases between them. The germline V gene encodes CDR1 DFQATT and CDR2 SNEGSKA (reference sequence). This CDR3 contains 14 residues. The CDR3 bases are TGCAGTGCTCGGGCGGGACGAGGAGGAGAAAAACTGTTTTTT. It codes for CSARAGRGGEKLFF.

V usage is TRBV12-3 or TRBV12-4 and J usage is TRBJ2-3; D gene uncertain. CDR3 length equals 16 residues. Trimming removed 1 base at V and 3 bases at J, with 14 bases between. The DNA for the CDR3 is TGTGCCAGCAGTTTAGAGGCAGCTCCCTATACAGATACGCAGTATTTT. Amino acid sequence: CASSLEAAPYTDTQYF.

The V and J genes are TRBV4-3 and TRBJ2-7; D is possibly TRBD1 or TRBD2 (5 bases each). V dropped 5 bases and J dropped 2 bases, with 16 bases sitting between them. The CDR3 covers 15 residues. Germline V lookup: CDR1 LGHNA, CDR2 YSLEER. The CDR3 here is CASSTRRDPPYEQYF. DNA of the CDR3: TGCGCCAGCAGCACCAGACGGGACCCCCCCTACGAGCAGTACTTC.

The chain combines TRBV7-2 with TRBJ2-3, with D possibly being TRBD2 (5 bases). Per germline, CDR1 SGHTA and CDR2 FQGNSA. The CDR3 is 15 residues long. Trimming pared 3 bases from V and 3 bases from J, leaving 13 bases between. The DNA for the CDR3 is TGTGCCAGCAGCTTCGGCGGGCCGAGGACAGATACGCAGTATTTT. This translates into CASSFGGPRTDTQYF.

The J gene is TRBJ2-5, the V gene TRBV12-3 or TRBV12-4; D gene unclear. The CDR3 loop spans 14 amino acids. V lost 4 bases, J lost 4 bases, and 13 bases lay in between. The CDR3 DNA reads TGTGCCAGCAGTTCTGGCCCGGCACGAGAGACCCAGTACTTC. Protein sequence: CASSSGPARETQYF.

The sample holds many counts of this clonotype. The rearrangement links TRBV10-3 to TRBJ2-3, with 8 positions matching TRBD2. Germline trimming cut 4 bases from V and 6 bases from J; bases unmatched to any gene: 9. From germline, CDR1 is ENHRY and CDR2 SYGVKD. This CDR3 region has 15 residues. In nucleotides, the CDR3 is TGTGCCATCAGTGGCGGGAGGCAACGGGGGGATACGCAGTATTTT. This codes for CAISGGRQRGDTQYF.

The chain joins TRBV4-3 to TRBJ1-2; 9 nucleotides align to TRBD1. The germline CDR1 and CDR2 sequences are LGHNA and YSLEER. V lost 0 bases and J lost 7; bases outside the gene matches: 12. This CDR3 region has 17 residues. DNA of the CDR3: TGCGCCAGCAGCCAAGAATGGGGACAGGGTAGGGTAGGTGGCTACACCTTC. Translating it yields CASSQEWGQGRVGGYTF.

This clonotype was picked up a small number of times. This chain uses TRBV7-9 with TRBJ2-7, with TRBD1 as a possible D gene (5 bases). Germline V gene sequence: CDR1 SEHNR, CDR2 FQNEAQ (reference sequence). The CDR3 runs 13 residues. V was trimmed by 4 bases and J by 3 bases, leaving 10 bases between them. DNA of the CDR3: TGTGCCAGCAGCTCGACAGCTTACTACGAGCAGTACTTC. Protein: CASSSTAYYEQYF.

This clonotype was observed many times. The V and J genes are TRBV15 and TRBJ2-7; TRBD1 matches 11 bases. The CDR3 spans 16 residues. Germline V lookup: CDR1 LNHNV, CDR2 YYDKDF (reference sequence). J lost 5 bases, V lost 3 bases, and 9 bases had no gene match. The CDR3 DNA reads as TGTGCCACCAGCAGGGGGGACAGGGGGAAGATAAACGAGCAGTACTTC. Translation: CATSRGDRGKINEQYF.

This clonotype was picked up a small number of times. The chain employs TRBV5-1 and TRBJ1-1; D may be TRBD1 (5 bases). CDR3 length: 13 amino acids. Per germline, CDR1 SGHRS and CDR2 YFSETQ. The V end lost 5 bases, the J end lost 6 bases, and 14 bases lay between the germline ends. The CDR3 protein is CASREGAHAEAFF. The CDR3 coding sequence is TGCGCCAGCAGGGAAGGGGCTCACGCTGAAGCTTTCTTT.

This clonotype was observed a few times. The V gene is TRBV20-1, the J gene TRBJ2-5, with 8 bases that match TRBD2. The CDR3 runs to 17 residues. Germline assignment: CDR1 DFQATT and CDR2 SNEGSKA (reference sequence). With 0 bases clipped from V and 4 bases from J, the junction kept 13 bases outside the gene matches. CDR3 nucleotide sequence: TGCAGTGCTAGAGATTGGAGCGGGAGACGTCGGGGAGAGACCCAGTACTTC. This sequence encodes CSARDWSGRRRGETQYF.

This chain connects TRBV9 to TRBJ2-3, with D perhaps being TRBD1 or TRBD2 (5 bases each). V was cut by 2 bases and J by 1 base, with 14 bases left in between. Germline V gene lookup returns CDR1 SGDLS and CDR2 YYNGEE. CDR3 length: 16 amino acids. The CDR3 DNA reads as TGTGCCAGCAGCGTCCTCCGGGACGGACGCACAGATACGCAGTATTTT. Amino acid sequence: CASSVLRDGRTDTQYF.